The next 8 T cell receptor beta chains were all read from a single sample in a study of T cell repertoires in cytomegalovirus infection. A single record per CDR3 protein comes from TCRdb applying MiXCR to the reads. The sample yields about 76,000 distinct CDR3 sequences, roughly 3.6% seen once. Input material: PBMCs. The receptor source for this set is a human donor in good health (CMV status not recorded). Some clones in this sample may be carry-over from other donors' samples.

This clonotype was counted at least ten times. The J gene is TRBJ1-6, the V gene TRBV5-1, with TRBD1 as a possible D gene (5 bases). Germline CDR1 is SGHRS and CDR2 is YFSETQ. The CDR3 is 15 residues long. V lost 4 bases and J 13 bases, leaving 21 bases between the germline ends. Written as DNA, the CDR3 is TGCGCCAGCAGCGAACTGACAGCAACCGGTTCGCCCCTCCACTTT. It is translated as CASSELTATGSPLHF.

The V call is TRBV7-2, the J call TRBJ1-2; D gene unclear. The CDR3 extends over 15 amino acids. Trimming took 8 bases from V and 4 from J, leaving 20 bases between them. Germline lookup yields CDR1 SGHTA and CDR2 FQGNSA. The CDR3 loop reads CASGGKVGPVYGYTF. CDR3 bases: TGTGCCAGCGGAGGCAAAGTTGGCCCCGTCTATGGCTACACCTTC.

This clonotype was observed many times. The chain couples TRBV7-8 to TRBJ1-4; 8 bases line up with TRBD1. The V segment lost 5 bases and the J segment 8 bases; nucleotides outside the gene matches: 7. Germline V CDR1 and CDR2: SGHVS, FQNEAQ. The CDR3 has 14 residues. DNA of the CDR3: TGTGCCAGCAGCCTTCGACAGGGGCCGGAAAAACTGTTTTTT. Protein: CASSLRQGPEKLFF.

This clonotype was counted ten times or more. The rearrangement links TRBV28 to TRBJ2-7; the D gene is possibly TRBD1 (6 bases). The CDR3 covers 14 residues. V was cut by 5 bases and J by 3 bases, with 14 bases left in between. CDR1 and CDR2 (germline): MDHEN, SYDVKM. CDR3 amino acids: CASSRTALLYEQYF. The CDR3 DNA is TGTGCCAGCAGTCGGACAGCGCTACTCTACGAGCAGTACTTC.

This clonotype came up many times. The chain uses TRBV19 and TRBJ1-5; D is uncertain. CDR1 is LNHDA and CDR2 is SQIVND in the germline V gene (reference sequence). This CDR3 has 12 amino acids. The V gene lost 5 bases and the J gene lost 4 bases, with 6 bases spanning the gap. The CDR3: CASSGVNQPQHF. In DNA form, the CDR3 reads TGTGCCAGTAGTGGGGTAAATCAGCCCCAGCATTTT.

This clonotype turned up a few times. The CDR3 coding sequence is TGTGCCAGCAGTTCGGACAGTAACTCTGGAAACACCATATATTTT. This gives the protein CASSSDSNSGNTIYF. The chain carries TRBV6-1 and TRBJ1-3; maybe TRBD1 (6 bases). CDR3 length: 15 residues. Germline CDR1 and CDR2: MNHNS and SASEGT. With 5 bases removed from V and 0 bases from J, the gap between germline ends came to 11 bases.

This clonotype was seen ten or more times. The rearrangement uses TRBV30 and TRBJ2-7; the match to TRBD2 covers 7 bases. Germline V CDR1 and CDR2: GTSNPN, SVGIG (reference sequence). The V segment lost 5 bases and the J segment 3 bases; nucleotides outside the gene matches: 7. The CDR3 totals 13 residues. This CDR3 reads CAWARERGYEQYF. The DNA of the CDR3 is TGTGCCTGGGCTAGGGAGCGGGGCTACGAGCAGTACTTC.

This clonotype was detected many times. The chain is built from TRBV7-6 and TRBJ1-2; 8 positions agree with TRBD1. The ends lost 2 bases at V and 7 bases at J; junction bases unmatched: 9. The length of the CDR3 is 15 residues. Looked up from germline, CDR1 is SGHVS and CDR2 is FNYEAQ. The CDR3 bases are TGTGCCAGCAGCTTAACGGCAGGGGGCTTAGGTGGCTACACCTTC. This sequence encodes CASSLTAGGLGGYTF.